Listed here are 6 T cell receptor beta chains from one sample, sequenced in a study of blood T cell repertoires in COVID-19. Libraries were prepared by immunoSEQ multiplex PCR; TCRdb keeps only in-frame clonotypes and omits some of them. The sample gives tens of thousands of clones, 85% to 90% of which show up once; around 9.9% is in the top ten. Sequenced: peripheral blood. The receptors derive from a man between 65 and 79 years old with active or convalescent COVID-19.

The rearrangement links TRBV6-5 to TRBJ1-5; 10 nucleotides line up with TRBD1. This CDR3 is built from 15 residues. V was clipped by 6 bases and J by 3 bases; unmatched bases: 5. In germline, CDR1 is MNHEY, CDR2 SVGAGI. The CDR3 region has the DNA TGTGCCAGCAGGGGACAGGGGATCTTCAATCAGCCCCAGCATTTT. Encoded protein: CASRGQGIFNQPQHF.

The chain carries TRBV29-1 and TRBJ1-2; 9 bases agree with TRBD1. The CDR3 runs 15 residues. Germline lookup yields CDR1 SQVTM and CDR2 ANQGSEA. V gave up 6 bases and J gave up 1 base; unmatched junction bases: 9. CDR3 region: CSVGGTGTYNYGYTF. The CDR3 DNA reads TGCAGCGTAGGCGGGACAGGGACCTATAACTATGGCTACACCTTC. The full variable domain, rest sourced from reference TRBV29-1 and TRBJ1-2, is SAVISQKPSRDICQRGTSLTIQCQVDSQVTMMFWYRQQPGQSLTLIATANQGSEATYESGFVIDKFPISRPNLTFSTLTVSNMSPEDSSIYLCSVGGTGTYNYGYTFGSGTRLTVV.

The chain joins TRBV15 to TRBJ2-5; TRBD1 aligns across 11 bases. The germline V gene has CDR1 LNHNV and CDR2 YYDKDF (reference sequence). Trimming at V came to 4 bases and at J to 5 bases, leaving 12 bases not matched to a gene. The CDR3 loop spans 17 amino acids. CDR3: CATSNLGQGAIRETQYF. The CDR3 DNA reads TGTGCCACCAGCAATCTTGGACAGGGGGCGATCCGGGAGACCCAGTACTTC.

This clone has just a few counts. The genes are TRBV7-2 and TRBJ2-7; 8 bases agree with TRBD1. This CDR3 has 18 amino acids. With 5 bases clipped from V and 4 bases from J, the junction kept 19 bases outside the gene matches. CDR1 SGHTA and CDR2 FQGNSA come from the germline V gene. In nucleotides, the CDR3 is TGTGCCAGCAGCCCTCGGGGTATTGGGGCAGGGGGCATGTACGAGCAGTACTTC. It codes for CASSPRGIGAGGMYEQYF.

This clone was recorded a few times. CDR3 sequence: CASSLGRGGLLRETQYF. The CDR3 DNA sequence: TGTGCCAGCAGCTTGGGGAGGGGAGGGCTACTGAGGGAGACCCAGTACTTC. V is TRBV5-5 and J is TRBJ2-5, with 7 bases aligning to TRBD2. The CDR3 covers 17 residues. V lost 0 bases, J lost 5 bases, and 13 bases stayed unmatched. Germline-derived CDR1 and CDR2 are SGHKS and YYEKEE (reference sequence).

The chain links TRBV27 to TRBJ1-5; D is ambiguous. The V end lost 3 bases, the J end lost 0 bases, and 6 bases lay between the germline ends. The CDR3 consists of 14 residues. The germline gives CDR1 MNHEY, CDR2 SMNVEV (reference sequence). In DNA form, the CDR3 reads TGTGCCAGCAGTTTGACACTTAGCAATCAGCCCCAGCATTTT. Translation gives CASSLTLSNQPQHF.